These 5 T cell receptor beta chains came from one sample sequenced in a study of CD8 T cells in Susac syndrome. RNA was extracted with the RNeasy kit, and a quantity of roughly 0.45 to 1 ug was reverse transcribed using random hexamers. TCRdb reprocessed the immunoSEQ multiplex PCR reads with MiXCR, giving one entry per CDR3 protein. This sample has about 200,000 distinct CDR3 sequences, with approximately 93% found just once. Sequenced: CD4+ T cells from PBMCs. These receptor sequences come from a human donor in good health.

J is TRBJ2-5 and V is TRBV20-1, with D uncertain. V gave up 6 bases and J gave up 5 bases, with 16 bases separating them. The CDR3 is 13 amino acids. Germline V lookup: CDR1 DFQATT, CDR2 SNEGSKA (reference sequence). CDR3 loop: CSALGRVGETQYF. The CDR3 DNA sequence: TGCAGTGCCCTAGGGCGTGTAGGGGAGACCCAGTACTTC.

The V gene is TRBV24-1, the J gene TRBJ2-2; 7 bases are shared with TRBD1. CDR1 and CDR2 (germline): KGHDR, SFDVKD. Trimming at V came to 0 bases and at J to 2 bases, leaving 5 bases not matched to a gene. This CDR3 has 17 amino acids. This chain's CDR3 is CATSDLFGTDNTGELFF. Written as DNA, the CDR3 is TGTGCCACCAGTGATTTGTTCGGGACAGATAACACCGGGGAGCTGTTTTTT.

This chain connects TRBV10-3 to TRBJ1-2; 11 bases fit TRBD1. The junction had 6 bases not matched to a gene; V was cut back by 2 bases and J by 10 bases. CDR3 length: 14 amino acids. The germline V gene encodes CDR1 ENHRY and CDR2 SYGVKD. This CDR3 reads CAISEVLGQGDYTF. The CDR3 nucleotides read TGTGCCATCAGTGAGGTGCTGGGACAGGGGGACTACACCTTC.

The chain has TRBV7-2 and TRBJ1-4, with no clear D. This CDR3 has 15 residues. Germline CDR1 and CDR2: SGHTA and FQGNSA. Trimming left V 4 bases short and J 0 bases short, with 9 bases between. The CDR3 nucleotides read TGTGCCAGCAGCTCCATACCCGCAACTAATGAAAAACTGTTTTTT. This sequence encodes CASSSIPATNEKLFF.

The chain couples TRBV27 to TRBJ1-1; 7 nucleotides agree with TRBD1. CDR1 and CDR2 from the germline V gene are MNHEY and SMNVEV (reference sequence). With 4 bases clipped from V and 6 bases from J, the junction kept 5 bases outside the gene matches. The CDR3 totals 13 residues. CDR3 protein: CASSSRQGPEAFF. The CDR3 nucleotides are TGTGCCAGCAGTTCCCGACAGGGCCCTGAAGCTTTCTTT.